The source of this T cell receptor (beta chain) is a study of blood T cells in healthy people across ages. The overall study: With template switching, about one barcoded beta molecule was captured per two T cells.

This CDR3 has 18 residues. Each sample provided at least 5 micrograms of extracted total RNA. Sample-barcoded 5' priming and a J-beta primer mix drove a second PCR of 7 to 11 cycles. MiXCR, run by TCRdb on the 5' RACE reads, gives a single entry per CDR3 protein. Found here are about 1,400,000 distinct CDR3 sequences, roughly 64% of them singletons; the top ten hold under 8.5%. The V call is TRBV21-1, the J call TRBJ2-5; no DNA check was done on the table's D call, TRBD2. TRBV21-1 is an annotated pseudogene. The TCR originated in a man between 18 and 35 years old in good health. The sequencing sample was made of blood. This chain's CDR3 is CASSKNAGGRERQETQYF. Here the CDR3 DNA reads TGTGCCAGCAGCAAAAACGCCGGCGGGAGGGAACGCCAAGAGACCCAGTACTTC.